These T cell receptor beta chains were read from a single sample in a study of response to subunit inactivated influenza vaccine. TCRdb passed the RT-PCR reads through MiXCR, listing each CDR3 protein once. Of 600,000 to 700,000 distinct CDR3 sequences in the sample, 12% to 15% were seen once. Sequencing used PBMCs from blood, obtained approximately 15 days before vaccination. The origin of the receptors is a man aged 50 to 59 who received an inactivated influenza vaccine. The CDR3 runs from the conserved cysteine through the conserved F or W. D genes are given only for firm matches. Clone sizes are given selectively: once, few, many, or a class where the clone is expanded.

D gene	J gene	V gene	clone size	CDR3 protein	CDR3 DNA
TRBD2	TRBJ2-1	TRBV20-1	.	CSARDPSGEQRQFF	TGCAGTGCTAGAGATCCTAGCGGGGAGCAGAGGCAGTTCTTC
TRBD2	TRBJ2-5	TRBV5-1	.	CASSGSGAPGETQYF	TGCGCCAGCAGCGGCAGCGGGGCCCCGGGGGAGACCCAGTACTTC
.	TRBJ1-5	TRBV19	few	CASRQTGSNQPQHF	TGTGCCAGTAGGCAAACAGGGAGCAATCAGCCCCAGCATTTT
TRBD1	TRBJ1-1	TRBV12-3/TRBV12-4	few	CASSPGGRVVNTEAFF	TGTGCCAGCAGTCCAGGGGGCAGGGTTGTGAACACTGAAGCTTTCTTT
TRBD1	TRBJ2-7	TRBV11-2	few	CASSMGQGGSYEQYF	TGTGCCAGCAGCATGGGACAGGGAGGGTCCTACGAGCAGTACTTC
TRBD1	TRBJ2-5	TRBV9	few	CASSVGTGVSQETQYF	TGTGCCAGCAGCGTAGGGACAGGGGTGTCGCAAGAGACCCAGTACTTC
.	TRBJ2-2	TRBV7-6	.	CASSLQPQANTGELFF	TGTGCCAGCAGCTTACAACCGCAGGCGAACACCGGGGAGCTGTTTTTT
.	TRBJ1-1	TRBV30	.	CAWSVLRTEAFF	TGTGCCTGGAGTGTATTGAGAACTGAAGCTTTCTTT
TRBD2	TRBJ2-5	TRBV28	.	CASSFQRDSRKTQYF	TGTGCCAGCAGTTTTCAGCGGGATAGCCGCAAGACCCAGTACTTC
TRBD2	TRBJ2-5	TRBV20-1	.	CSARDGLAGKETQYF	TGCAGTGCTAGAGATGGACTAGCGGGGAAGGAGACCCAGTACTTC
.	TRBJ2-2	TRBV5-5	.	CASSLSGLSGELFF	TGTGCCAGCAGCTTGTCCGGGTTATCCGGGGAGCTGTTTTTT
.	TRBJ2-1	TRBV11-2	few	CASSLPGGQLNEQFF	TGTGCCAGCAGCCTACCCGGCGGGCAATTGAATGAGCAGTTCTTC
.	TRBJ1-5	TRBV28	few	CASAGQNGNQPQHF	TGTGCCAGCGCCGGACAGAATGGGAATCAGCCCCAGCATTTT
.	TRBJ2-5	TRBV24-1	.	CATSSTSGAGETQYF	TGTGCCACCAGTTCTACTTCGGGGGCAGGGGAGACCCAGTACTTC
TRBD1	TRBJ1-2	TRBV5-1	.	CASSTDRANYGYTF	TGCGCCAGCAGCACGGACAGGGCTAACTATGGCTACACCTTC